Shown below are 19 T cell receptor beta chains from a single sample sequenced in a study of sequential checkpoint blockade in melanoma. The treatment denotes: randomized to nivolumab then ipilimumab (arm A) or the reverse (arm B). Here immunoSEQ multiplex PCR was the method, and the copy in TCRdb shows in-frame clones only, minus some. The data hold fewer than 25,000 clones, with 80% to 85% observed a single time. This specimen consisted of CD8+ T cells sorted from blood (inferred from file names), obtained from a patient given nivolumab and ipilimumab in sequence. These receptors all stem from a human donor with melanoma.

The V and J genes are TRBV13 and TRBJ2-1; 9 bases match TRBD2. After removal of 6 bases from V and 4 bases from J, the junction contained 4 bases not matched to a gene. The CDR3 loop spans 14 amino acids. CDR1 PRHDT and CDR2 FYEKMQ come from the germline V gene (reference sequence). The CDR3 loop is CASSSLAGYNEQFF. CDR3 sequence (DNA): TGTGCCAGCAGTTCTCTAGCGGGGTACAATGAGCAGTTCTTC.

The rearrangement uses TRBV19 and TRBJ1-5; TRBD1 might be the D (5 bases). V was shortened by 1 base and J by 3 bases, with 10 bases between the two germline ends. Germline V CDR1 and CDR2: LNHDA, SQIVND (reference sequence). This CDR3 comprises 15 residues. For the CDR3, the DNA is TGTGCCAGTAGTATAGTTCCAGGGATCAATCAGCCCCAGCATTTT. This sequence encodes CASSIVPGINQPQHF.

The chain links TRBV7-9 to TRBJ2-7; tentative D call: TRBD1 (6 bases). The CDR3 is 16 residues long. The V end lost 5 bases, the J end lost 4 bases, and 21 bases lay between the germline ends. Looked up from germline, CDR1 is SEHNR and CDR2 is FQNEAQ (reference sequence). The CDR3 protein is CASSKRDGTPFYEQYF. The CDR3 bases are TGTGCCAGCAGCAAACGAGACGGGACACCCTTTTACGAGCAGTACTTC. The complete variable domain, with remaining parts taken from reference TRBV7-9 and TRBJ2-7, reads DTGVSQNPRHKITKRGQNVTFRCDPISEHNRLYWYRQTLGQGPEFLTYFQNEAQLEKSRLLSDRFSAERPKGSFSTLEIQRTEQGDSAMYLCASSKRDGTPFYEQYFGPGTRLTVT.

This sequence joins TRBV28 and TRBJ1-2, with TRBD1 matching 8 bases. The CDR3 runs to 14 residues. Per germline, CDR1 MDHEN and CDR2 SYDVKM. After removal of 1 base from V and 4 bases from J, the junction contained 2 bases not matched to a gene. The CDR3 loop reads CASSLLQGGYGYTF. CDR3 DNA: TGTGCCAGCAGTTTATTACAGGGGGGCTATGGCTACACCTTC.

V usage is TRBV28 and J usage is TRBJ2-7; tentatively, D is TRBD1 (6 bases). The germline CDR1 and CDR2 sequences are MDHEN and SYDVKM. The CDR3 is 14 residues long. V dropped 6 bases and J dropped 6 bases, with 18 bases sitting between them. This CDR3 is CASSPSGVPLEQYF. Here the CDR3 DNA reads TGTGCCAGCAGCCCCTCAGGGGTCCCCCTCGAGCAGTACTTC.

The CDR3 region is CASSPNSGTTYEQYF. The CDR3 region has the DNA TGTGCCAGCAGCCCAAATAGCGGGACCACCTACGAGCAGTACTTC. The rearrangement joins TRBV13 to TRBJ2-7; 8 positions match TRBD2. V lost 5 bases and J lost 2; bases outside the gene matches: 8. CDR3 length: 15 residues. From germline, CDR1 is PRHDT and CDR2 FYEKMQ (reference sequence). Using reference TRBV13 and TRBJ2-7 for the parts outside the CDR3, the full variable domain is AAGVIQSPRHLIKEKRETATLKCYPIPRHDTVYWYQQGPGQDPQFLISFYEKMQSDKGSIPDRFSAQQFSDYHSELNMSSLELGDSALYFCASSPNSGTTYEQYFGPGTRLTVT.

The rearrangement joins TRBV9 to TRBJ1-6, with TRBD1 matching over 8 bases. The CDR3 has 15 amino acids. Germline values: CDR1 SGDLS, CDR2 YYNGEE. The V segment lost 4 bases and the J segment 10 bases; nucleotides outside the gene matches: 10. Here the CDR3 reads CASSPTTGASSPLHF. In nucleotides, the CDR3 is TGTGCCAGCAGCCCGACGACAGGGGCTAGCTCACCCCTCCACTTT.

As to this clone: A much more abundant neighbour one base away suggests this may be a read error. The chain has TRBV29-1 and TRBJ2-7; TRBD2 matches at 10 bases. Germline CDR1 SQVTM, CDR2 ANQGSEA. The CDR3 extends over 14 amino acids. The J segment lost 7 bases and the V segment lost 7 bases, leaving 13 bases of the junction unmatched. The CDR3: CSAAGTSVNNEQYF. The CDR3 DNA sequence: TGCAGCGCCGCCGGGACTAGCGTAAACAATGAGCAGTACTTC.

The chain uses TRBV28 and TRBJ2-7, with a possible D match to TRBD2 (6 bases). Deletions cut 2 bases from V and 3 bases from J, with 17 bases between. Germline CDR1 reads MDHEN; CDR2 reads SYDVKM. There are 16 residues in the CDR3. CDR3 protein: CASSLGPGLLRYEQYF. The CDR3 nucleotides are TGTGCCAGCAGTTTAGGCCCGGGACTCTTACGCTACGAGCAGTACTTC.

The CDR3 DNA sequence: TGTGCCAGCAGTTACTTGGCCGGACAGGGAAAGTACGAGCAGTACTTC. It yields the protein CASSYLAGQGKYEQYF. The chain employs TRBV6-5 and TRBJ2-7, with TRBD1 matching 8 bases. This CDR3 region has 16 residues. V dropped 1 base and J dropped 4; count of bases not matched to a gene: 9. Germline V gives CDR1 MNHEY, CDR2 SVGAGI.

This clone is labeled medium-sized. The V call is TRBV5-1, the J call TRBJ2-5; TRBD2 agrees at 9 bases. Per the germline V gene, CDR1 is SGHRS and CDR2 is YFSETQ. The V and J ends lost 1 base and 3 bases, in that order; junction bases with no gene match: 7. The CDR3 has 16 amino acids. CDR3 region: CASSLLGREGKETQYF. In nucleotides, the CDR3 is TGCGCCAGCAGCTTGTTGGGGCGGGAGGGCAAAGAGACCCAGTACTTC.

Written as DNA, the CDR3 is TGTGCCAGCAGCTTTAATAGCGGGTCCTTTTACGAGCAGTACTTC. As protein: CASSFNSGSFYEQYF. This chain joins TRBV7-8 and TRBJ2-7; TRBD2 matches at 7 bases. The CDR3 sequence is 15 residues long. The germline V gene has CDR1 SGHVS and CDR2 FQNEAQ. The ends lost 3 bases at V and 4 bases at J; junction bases unmatched: 9.

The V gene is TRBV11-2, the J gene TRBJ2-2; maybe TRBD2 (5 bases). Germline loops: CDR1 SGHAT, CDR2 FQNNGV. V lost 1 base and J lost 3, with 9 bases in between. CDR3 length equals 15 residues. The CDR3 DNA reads TGTGCCAGCAGCTTAGGTACGGGGTACACCGGGGAGCTGTTTTTT. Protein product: CASSLGTGYTGELFF.

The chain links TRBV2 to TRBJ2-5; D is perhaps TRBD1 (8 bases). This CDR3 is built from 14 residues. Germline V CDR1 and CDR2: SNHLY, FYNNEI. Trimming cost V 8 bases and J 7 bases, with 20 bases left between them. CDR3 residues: CASLDPTGEGTQYF. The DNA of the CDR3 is TGTGCCAGCCTCGACCCGACAGGGGAGGGGACCCAGTACTTC.

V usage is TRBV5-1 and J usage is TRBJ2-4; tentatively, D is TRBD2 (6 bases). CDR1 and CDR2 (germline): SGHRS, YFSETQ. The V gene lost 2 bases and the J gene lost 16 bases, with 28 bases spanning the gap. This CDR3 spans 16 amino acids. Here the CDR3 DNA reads TGCGCCAGCAGCTTTGAAAGCACGGGGGAGATAGTTAGAACTTACTTC. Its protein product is CASSFESTGEIVRTYF.

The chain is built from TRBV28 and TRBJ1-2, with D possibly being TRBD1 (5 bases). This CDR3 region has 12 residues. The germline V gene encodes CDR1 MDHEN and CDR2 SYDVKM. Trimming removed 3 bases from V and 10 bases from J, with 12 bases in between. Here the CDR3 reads CASSFSQGDYTF. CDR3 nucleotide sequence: TGTGCCAGCAGTTTCAGCCAGGGTGACTACACCTTC.

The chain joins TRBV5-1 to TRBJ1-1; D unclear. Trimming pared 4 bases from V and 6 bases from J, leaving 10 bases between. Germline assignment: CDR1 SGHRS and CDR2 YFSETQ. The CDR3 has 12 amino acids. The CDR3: CASSAGYAEAFF. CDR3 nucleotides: TGCGCCAGCAGCGCGGGTTACGCTGAAGCTTTCTTT.

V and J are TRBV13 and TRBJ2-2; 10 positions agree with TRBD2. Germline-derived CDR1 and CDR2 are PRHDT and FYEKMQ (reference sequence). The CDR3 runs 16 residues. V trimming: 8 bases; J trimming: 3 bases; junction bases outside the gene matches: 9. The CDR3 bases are TGTGCCAGCTCGGCTAGCGGGAGTTTGTACACCGGGGAGCTGTTTTTT. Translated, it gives CASSASGSLYTGELFF.

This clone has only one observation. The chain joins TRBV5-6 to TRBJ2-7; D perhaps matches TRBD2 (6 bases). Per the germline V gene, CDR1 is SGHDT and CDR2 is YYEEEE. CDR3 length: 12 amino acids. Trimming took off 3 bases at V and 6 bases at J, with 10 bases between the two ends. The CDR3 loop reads CASSYQEGEQYF. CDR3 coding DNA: TGTGCCAGCAGCTACCAGGAGGGCGAGCAGTACTTC. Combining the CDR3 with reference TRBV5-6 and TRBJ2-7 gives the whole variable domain DAGVTQSPTHLIKTRGQQVTLRCSPKSGHDTVSWYQQALGQGPQFIFQYYEEEERQRGNFPDRFSGHQFPNYSSELNVNALLLGDSALYLCASSYQEGEQYFGPGTRLTVT.